These T cell receptor beta chains were read from a single sample in a study of cytomegalovirus exposure and HLA in healthy donors. Some clones are missing from TCRdb's copy, which holds only in-frame ones; the method was immunoSEQ multiplex PCR. Among 150,000 or so clones listed, 78% were seen once. The sequenced sample consisted of PBMCs. The source of these receptors is a woman between 40 and 55 years old in good health and CMV-seropositive. CDR3s include the opening cysteine and the closing phenylalanine or tryptophan.

v_gene	j_gene	CDR3aa
TRBV9	TRBJ1-4	CASSAFATNEKLFF
TRBV5-4	TRBJ1-2	CASSLDQGYNYGYTF
TRBV28	TRBJ2-7	CASSSGGGYEQYF
TRBV30	TRBJ1-2	CAFHPRGENYGYTF
TRBV7-8	TRBJ1-6	CASSLVSGLGNSPLHF
TRBV11-2	TRBJ2-7	CASSLDSFAGGWERTYEQYF
TRBV19	TRBJ2-5	CASSRTQGQETQYF
TRBV7-2	TRBJ2-7	CASSLEDSYEQYF
TRBV7-9	TRBJ1-4	CASTLRDSTNEKLFF
TRBV10-3	TRBJ2-7	CATEDGGSEQYF
TRBV5-4	TRBJ2-1	CASSLPTSGANNEQFF
TRBV19	TRBJ2-2	CASRTGTNTGELFF
TRBV5-5	TRBJ2-7	CASSSTVGYEQYF
TRBV2	TRBJ1-2	CASSRQTDSDYGYTF
TRBV27	TRBJ1-6	CASRVSSLNSPLHF
TRBV6-5	TRBJ1-1	CASSSWTENTEAFF
TRBV4-3	TRBJ2-5	CASSPFGGGQETQYF
TRBV29-1	TRBJ2-5	CSHGHCAGRETQYF
TRBV9	TRBJ1-6	CASSPGDRANSPLHF
TRBV4-2	TRBJ1-3	CASSQEKLDTVSGNTIYF
TRBV19	TRBJ1-1	CASSVGRGKNTEAFF
TRBV30	TRBJ1-1	CAWTRLRTGNLNTEAFF
TRBV5-1	TRBJ1-5	CASSLAGISNQPQHF
TRBV6-1	TRBJ1-5	CASSSETGRQPQHF
TRBV7-7	TRBJ2-3	CASSLSPQVDTQYF
TRBV5-4	TRBJ1-2	CASSLDGSGYTF
TRBV7-2	TRBJ1-1	CASSLVLTGRSEAFF
TRBV2	TRBJ1-4	CASNRENEKLFF